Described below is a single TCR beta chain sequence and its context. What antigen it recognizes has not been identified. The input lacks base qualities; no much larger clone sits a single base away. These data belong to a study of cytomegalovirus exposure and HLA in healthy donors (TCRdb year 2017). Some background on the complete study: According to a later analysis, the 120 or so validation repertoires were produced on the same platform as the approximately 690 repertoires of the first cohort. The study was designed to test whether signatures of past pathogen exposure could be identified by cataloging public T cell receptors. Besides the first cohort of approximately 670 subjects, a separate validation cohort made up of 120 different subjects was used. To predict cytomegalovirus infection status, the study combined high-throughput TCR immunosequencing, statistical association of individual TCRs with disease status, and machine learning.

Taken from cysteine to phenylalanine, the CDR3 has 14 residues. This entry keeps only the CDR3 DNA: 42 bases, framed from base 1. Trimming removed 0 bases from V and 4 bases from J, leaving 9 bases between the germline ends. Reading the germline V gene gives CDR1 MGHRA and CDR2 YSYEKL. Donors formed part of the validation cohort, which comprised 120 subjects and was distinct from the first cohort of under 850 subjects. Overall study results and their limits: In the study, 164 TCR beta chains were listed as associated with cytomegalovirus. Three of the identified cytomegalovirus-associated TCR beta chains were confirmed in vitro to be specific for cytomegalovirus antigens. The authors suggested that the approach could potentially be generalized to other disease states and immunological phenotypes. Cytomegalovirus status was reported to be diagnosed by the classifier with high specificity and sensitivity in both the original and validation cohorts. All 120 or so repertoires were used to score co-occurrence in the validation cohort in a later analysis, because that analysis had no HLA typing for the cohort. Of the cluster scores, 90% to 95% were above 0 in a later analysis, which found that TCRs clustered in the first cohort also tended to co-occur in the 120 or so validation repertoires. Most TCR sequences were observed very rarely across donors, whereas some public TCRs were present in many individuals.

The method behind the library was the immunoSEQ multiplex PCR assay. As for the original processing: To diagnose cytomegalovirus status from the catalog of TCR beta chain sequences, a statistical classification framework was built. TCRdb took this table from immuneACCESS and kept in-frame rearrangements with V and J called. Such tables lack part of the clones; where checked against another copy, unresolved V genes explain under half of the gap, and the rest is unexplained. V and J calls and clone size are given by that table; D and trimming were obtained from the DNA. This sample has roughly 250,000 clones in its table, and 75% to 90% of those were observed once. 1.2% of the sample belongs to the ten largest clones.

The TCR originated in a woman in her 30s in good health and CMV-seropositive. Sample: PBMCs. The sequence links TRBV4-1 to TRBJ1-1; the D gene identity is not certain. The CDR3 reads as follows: CASSQDLGSTEAFF. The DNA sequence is TGCGCCAGCAGCCAAGATCTGGGGAGCACTGAAGCTTTCTTT.